The TCR beta chain under discussion was sequenced for a study of control samples from healthy donors and cancer patients. The CDR3 is 15 residues long. J lost 5 bases, V lost 5 bases, and 11 bases had no gene match. Germline-derived CDR1 and CDR2 are SGDLS and YYNGEE. Sequencing used immunoSEQ multiplex PCR; TCRdb keeps in-frame clones, though not all of them. The sample contains some 120,000 clones, approximately 84% of which appear only once. The sequenced sample consisted of blood. The genes are TRBV9 and TRBJ2-3; 7 positions agree with TRBD2. The sequence was collected from a man aged 18 to 30 in good health. The CDR3 sequence: CASSSPTSPVDTQYF. The DNA for the CDR3 is TGTGCCAGCAGTTCCCCGACTAGCCCGGTAGATACGCAGTATTTT.